This TCR beta chain was recorded in a study of shared clonotypes between healthy human individuals (TCRdb year 2020). At the level of the whole study: Two women and a few men aged 18 to 49 years were included in the cohort. For each donor, CD4 naive and CD4 memory were each run on three plates, CD8 naive on two plates, and CD8 memory on one plate. Libraries were prepared and TCR repertoires were sequenced by different laboratories using diverse techniques, in order to increase sequencing depth and limit assay-specific biases. To estimate repertoire size and how much clonotype sharing occurs between individuals, the study deeply sequenced the blood TCR repertoires of about five healthy adults. Leukapheresis yielded between about 0.8 and 8.9 billion PBMCs per donor.

Using the deep immunoSEQ assay, multiplex PCR amplified TCR CDR3 regions from genomic DNA. Extracted genomic DNA from each cell subset was spread evenly across all wells of several immunoSEQ 96-well plates, with each plate serving as a replicate. For sorted subsets, about 200 ng genomic DNA, equal to approximately 30,000 T cell genomes, was loaded into each replicate PCR. Purified libraries were quantified with a Qubit 3.0 fluorometer, sized on a Bioanalyzer 2100, and re-quantified with the KAPA Library Quantification kit. Each immunoSEQ 96-well plate was sequenced on its own single-read 150-cycle Illumina NextSeq 550 flow cell. Per the source publication's procedure: Because only junctional sequences without quality scores were contained in the immunoSEQ output, filtering matching that applied to full-length reads could not be performed. To assign V/J genes and CDR3, sequences were annotated against IMGT germline references using PyIR, a Python wrapper for IgBLAST v1.9. Reads with weak V/J assignments (E-value above 1e-6), missing CDR3, stop codons, out-of-frame junctions, or ambiguous translated residues were removed. A V3J clonotype was defined by an identical inferred V gene, J gene, and CDR3 amino acid sequence. Percentage overlap between repertoires was computed as shared unique clonotypes divided by the size of the smaller repertoire. Repertoire richness was assessed with RTK rarefaction, the Chao1 estimator, and Recon v2.1 estimates of unobserved clonotypes. Generation probabilities were computed with OLGA for all TCRbeta clonotypes obtained by the gDNA method from a few donors. The source is immuneACCESS, and TCRdb retained only in-frame sequences with V and J called. Part of the clones is not carried over; for the studies checked, unresolved V genes explain less than half of this, and the remainder is unexplained. V, J and clone size are taken as reported in that table, and D and trimming were inferred from the DNA itself. Across this sample there are about 2.4 million clones, with roughly 93% seen only once. Together, the top ten hold roughly 0.36% of the sample.

The donors were healthy, HIV-negative adults who had no recently reported acute infections or vaccinations. Every donor was a Caucasian adult living in Nashville, Tennessee, USA. Magnetic negative selection was used to enrich CD4+ T cells, after which naive cells were positively selected on CD45RA and the negative fraction became the memory subset. After blood collection by leukapheresis, PBMCs were isolated using Ficoll-Histopaque density gradient centrifugation and then cryopreserved in the vapor phase of liquid nitrogen. Analytical flow cytometry was used to check the purity and quantity of every magnetically sorted T cell population. From each sorted fraction, genomic DNA was isolated and quantified by UV absorbance on a Nanodrop 2000c. Notes on this clone: The specificity of this receptor is unknown. Base quality data are lacking; no much larger clone is found one base away.

The CDR3 covers 17 residues, taking in both the cysteine and the phenylalanine. Only the CDR3 region is kept as DNA, spanning 51 bases read in frame from base 1. From the germline V gene, CDR1 is WSHSY and CDR2 is SAAADI. V gives up 0 bases and J gives up 2 bases, and the segment between their germline ends measures 16 bases. The full study reports these points: Sampling was restricted to blood, and TCR repertoires in tissues likely differ from the TCR repertoires found in blood. Clonotypes shared by all four sorted-subset donors showed higher generation probabilities than non-shared clonotypes. Rarefaction of sorted-subset datasets indicated incomplete sequencing despite the large sequencing depth. Naive subsets generally had larger estimated clonotype richness than memory subsets. Sharing across several donors was observed for approximately 5% of naive CD4, over 3% of naive CD8, 2% to 2.5% of memory CD4, and roughly 0.4% of memory CD8 clonotypes. Because the study included only a small number of donors, the genetic and exposure-history diversity represented was limited. Based on pairwise subsampling, the degree of clonotype sharing among donors was expected to be affected by sequencing depth.

Sequenced sample: naive CD4+ T cells from PBMCs. Sample cell subset or site, as interpreted from the label and publication: CD45RA+ positively selected. The chain is assembled from TRBV10-2 and TRBJ1-1, with TRBD1 tentatively as D gene (5 bases match). The source of this sequence is a man in his late teens or twenties in good health. Some clones in this sample may be carry-over from other donors' samples. The CDR3: CASSESWGLGSNTEAFF. The nucleotides are TGCGCCAGCAGTGAGTCGTGGGGCCTGGGGTCAAACACTGAAGCTTTCTTT.